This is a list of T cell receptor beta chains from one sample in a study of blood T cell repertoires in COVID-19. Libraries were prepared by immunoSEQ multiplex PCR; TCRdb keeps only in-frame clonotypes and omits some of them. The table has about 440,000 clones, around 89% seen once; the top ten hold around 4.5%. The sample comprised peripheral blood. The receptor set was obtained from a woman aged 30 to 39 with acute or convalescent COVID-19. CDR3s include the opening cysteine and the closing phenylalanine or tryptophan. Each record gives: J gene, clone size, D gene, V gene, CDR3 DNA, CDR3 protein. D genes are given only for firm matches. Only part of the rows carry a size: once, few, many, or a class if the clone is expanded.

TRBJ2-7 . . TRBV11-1 TGTGCCAGCAGCTTACTGACAGCCTTTACGTACGAGCAGTACTTC CASSLLTAFTYEQYF
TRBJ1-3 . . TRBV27 TGTGCCAGCAGTCCAAACAGGGCCTCGGGAAACACCATATATTTT CASSPNRASGNTIYF
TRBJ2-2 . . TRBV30 TGTGCCTGGAGATTGGGGGGAAGGGGGGAGCTGTTTTTT CAWRLGGRGELFF
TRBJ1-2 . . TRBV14 TGTGCCAGCAGCCCAAACAGGGAGTATGGCTACACCTTC CASSPNREYGYTF
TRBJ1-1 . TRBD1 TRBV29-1 TGCAGCGTCCCCAGGGGGGACACTGAAGCTTTCTTT CSVPRGDTEAFF
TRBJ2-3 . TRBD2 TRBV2 TGTGCCAGCAGTGCGGGGGGGCTGACAGATACGCAGTATTTT CASSAGGLTDTQYF
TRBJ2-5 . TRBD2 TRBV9 TGTGCCAGCAGCGTATCAGCGGGGGATCAAGAGACCCAGTACTTC CASSVSAGDQETQYF
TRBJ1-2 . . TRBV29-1 TGCAGCGTTGAACTGGAGGGGTTCTACACCTTC CSVELEGFYTF
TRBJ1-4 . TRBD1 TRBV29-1 TGCAGCGCAGAGACAGGGGGCCATGAAAAACTGTTTTTT CSAETGGHEKLFF
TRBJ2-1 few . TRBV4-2 TGTGCCAGCAGCCTCACCGCGTCAGGGTTCGCCTACAATGAGCAGTTCTTC CASSLTASGFAYNEQFF
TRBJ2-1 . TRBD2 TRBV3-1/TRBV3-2 TGTGCCAGCAGCCAACACGGGGGGGCACCCCACAATGAGCAGTTCTTC CASSQHGGAPHNEQFF
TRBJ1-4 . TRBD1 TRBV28 TGTGCCAGCAGTCTACGGACAGGGCCGGGTGAAAAACTGTTTTTT CASSLRTGPGEKLFF
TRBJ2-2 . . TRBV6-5 TGTGCCAGCACCCCCAAAGCGACGCCCGGGGAGCTGTTTTTT CASTPKATPGELFF
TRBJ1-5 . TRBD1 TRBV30 TGTGCCTGGAGTGGACAGGGGGCTCGTCAGCCCCAGCATTTT CAWSGQGARQPQHF
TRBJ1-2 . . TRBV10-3 TGTGCCACCGCCCCGACAGGAACTTATGGCTACACCTTC CATAPTGTYGYTF
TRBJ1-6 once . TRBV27 TGTGCCAGCAGTTTCTTACAGGGAAGTTCACCCCTCCACTTT CASSFLQGSSPLHF
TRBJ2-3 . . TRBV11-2 TGTGCCAGCAGCTTAGGTACGTCAGGCGGCACAGATACGCAGTATTTT CASSLGTSGGTDTQYF
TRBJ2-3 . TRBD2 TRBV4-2 TGTGCCAGCAGCCCGGAAGAGACGGCGGGGGGCCGCACAGATACGCAGTATTTT CASSPEETAGGRTDTQYF
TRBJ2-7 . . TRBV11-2 TGTGCCAGCACCCGAGGAGAACGCTCCTCCTACGAGCAGTACTTC CASTRGERSSYEQYF
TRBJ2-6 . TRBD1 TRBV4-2 TGTGCCAGCAGCCACATTCTGGGACAGGGGACGGAAAGTGGGGCCAACGTCCTGACTTTC CASSHILGQGTESGANVLTF
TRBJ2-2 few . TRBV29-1 TGCAGCGTTGTACTACCCGCGAACACCGGGGAGCTGTTTTTT CSVVLPANTGELFF
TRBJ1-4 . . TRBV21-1 TGTGCCAGCACGTCGAGGTCAGCTAGTATCGAAAAACTGTTTTTT CASTSRSASIEKLFF
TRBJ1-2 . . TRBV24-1 TGTGCCACCAGTGACTCTTCGGGGGGCGCCTATGGCTACACCTTC CATSDSSGGAYGYTF
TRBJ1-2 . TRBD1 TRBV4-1 TGCGCCAGCAGCCAAGGGACAGGGGGCTTGGACGGCTACACCTTC CASSQGTGGLDGYTF
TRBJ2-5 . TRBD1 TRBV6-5 TGTGCCAGCAGACAGACAGGGTTTGGAGAGACCCAGTACTTC CASRQTGFGETQYF
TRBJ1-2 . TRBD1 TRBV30 TGTGCCTGGAGTGTAACAGGGGCAAATCGAAACTATGGCTACACCTTC CAWSVTGANRNYGYTF
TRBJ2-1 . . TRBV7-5 TGTGTCAGAAGACCCGGGGGTTGGCCTGAGCAGTTCTTC CVRRPGGWPEQFF
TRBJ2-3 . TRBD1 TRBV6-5 TGTGCCAGCAGTTACGGGACAGTGCGCACAGATACGCAGTATTTT CASSYGTVRTDTQYF
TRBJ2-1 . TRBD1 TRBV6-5 TGTGCCAGCCGAACGACAGGGTACGATGAGCAGTTCTTC CASRTTGYDEQFF
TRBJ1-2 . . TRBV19 TGTGCCAGTAGCCAGGACAGTTACCTCGGCTACACCTTC CASSQDSYLGYTF
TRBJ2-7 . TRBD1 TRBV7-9 TGTGCCAGCAGCTCTTTGACGGGGACAGCTTCTCGGGAGCAGTACTTC CASSSLTGTASREQYF
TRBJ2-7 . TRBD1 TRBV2 TGTGCCAGCAGTGAAAGGATCGGGACAGCCTACGAGCAGTACTTC CASSERIGTAYEQYF
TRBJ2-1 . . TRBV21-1 TGTGCCAGCCCCCTATCAGAGCAGTTCTTC CASPLSEQFF
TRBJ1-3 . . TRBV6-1 TGTGCCAGCAGTGAAAGCCCCGGTGCTGGAAACACCATATATTTT CASSESPGAGNTIYF
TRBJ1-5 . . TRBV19 TGTGCCAGTAGTATAGTAGAGGGCACCAATCAGCCCCAGCATTTT CASSIVEGTNQPQHF
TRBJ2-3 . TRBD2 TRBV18 TGTGCCAGCTCACGGGGACTAGGGGTCGCAGATACGCAGTATTTT CASSRGLGVADTQYF
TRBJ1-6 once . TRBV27 TGTGCCAGCAGTTTTGGAGGAGATAATTCACCCCTCCACTTT CASSFGGDNSPLHF
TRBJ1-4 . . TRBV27 TGTGCCAGCAGTTCCTTACTGGCAACTAATGAAAAACTGTTTTTT CASSSLLATNEKLFF
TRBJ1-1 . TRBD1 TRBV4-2 TGTGCCAGCAGCCAAGCCAGACAGGGCAGTGAAGCTTTCTTT CASSQARQGSEAFF
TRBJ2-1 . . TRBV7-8 TGTGCCAGCAGCTTGTCGCAGGGGACGCTACAGTTCTTC CASSLSQGTLQFF
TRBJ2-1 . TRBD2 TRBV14 TGTGCCAGCAGCCAAGAAAGGGGCGCGGGGGGGCCGTTAAATGAGCAGTTCTTC CASSQERGAGGPLNEQFF
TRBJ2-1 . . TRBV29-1 TGCAGCCATATTTCGGGGAGCTCCTACAATGAGCAGTTCTTC CSHISGSSYNEQFF
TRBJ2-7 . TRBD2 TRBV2 TGTGCCAGCACCCTAGCGGAAATATCCTACGAGCAGTACTTC CASTLAEISYEQYF
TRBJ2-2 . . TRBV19 TGTGCCAGTAGGAGCAGGGGACAAGCAAATGCCGGGGAGCTGTTTTTT CASRSRGQANAGELFF